These T cell receptor beta chains were read from a single sample in a study of T cells in narcolepsy. Generated by immunoSEQ multiplex PCR, the TCRdb table keeps only in-frame clones and is missing some. The table has approximately 31,000 clones, roughly 73% seen once; the top ten hold 1.2%. Specimen: CD45RA- memory CD4+ T cells from PBMCs. Every receptor here comes from a human donor with narcolepsy. Each CDR3 is given with its conserved first and last residue. A D gene is named only where the DNA matches it firmly. The size field is filled for only some rows; it gives once, few, many or a size class.

V	size	D	J	CDR3	DNA
TRBV19	-	-	TRBJ2-7	CASSIKDSNYEQYF	TGTGCCAGTAGTATCAAGGACAGTAACTACGAGCAGTACTTC
TRBV5-1	once	TRBD2	TRBJ2-5	CASARLAGETQYF	TGCGCCAGCGCCAGACTAGCCGGGGAGACCCAGTACTTC
TRBV7-2	few	TRBD2	TRBJ2-5	CASSRLAGRGKTQYF	TGTGCCAGCAGCCGCCTAGCGGGGCGGGGAAAGACCCAGTACTTC
TRBV19	-	-	TRBJ1-1	CASSMESGEPTEAFF	TGTGCCAGTAGTATGGAATCAGGGGAACCCACTGAAGCTTTCTTT
TRBV19	few	-	TRBJ1-1	CASSPRGGEAFF	TGTGCCAGTAGTCCCCGAGGGGGGGAAGCTTTCTTT
TRBV7-6	medium-sized	TRBD2	TRBJ2-7	CASSRPSGRAGYEQYF	TGTGCCAGCAGCCGCCCTAGCGGGAGGGCGGGATACGAGCAGTACTTC
TRBV6-6	-	-	TRBJ2-7	CASSDMWEQYF	TGTGCCAGCAGTGACATGTGGGAGCAGTACTTC
TRBV2	-	TRBD2	TRBJ2-3	CASSEALAGPGTDTQYF	TGTGCCAGCAGTGAAGCTTTAGCGGGGCCCGGCACAGATACGCAGTATTTT
TRBV7-2	-	TRBD2	TRBJ2-7	CASSRRGTSAAYEQYF	TGTGCCAGCAGCCGGCGCGGGACTAGCGCCGCCTACGAGCAGTACTTC
TRBV7-3	few	-	TRBJ1-1	CASSPGRGRTEAFF	TGTGCCAGCAGCCCAGGAAGGGGTCGAACTGAAGCTTTCTTT
TRBV29-1	few	-	TRBJ1-3	CSVEQGRNTIYF	TGCAGCGTTGAACAGGGAAGAAACACCATATATTTT
TRBV2	few	TRBD2	TRBJ2-2	CASSQGTSGVTGELFF	TGTGCCAGCAGTCAGGGGACTAGCGGGGTCACCGGGGAGCTGTTTTTT
TRBV7-3	-	-	TRBJ2-1	CASSFNRGSNEQFF	TGTGCCAGCAGCTTCAACCGGGGCTCCAATGAGCAGTTCTTC
TRBV30	-	-	TRBJ1-3	CAWSVTAGNTIYF	TGTGCCTGGAGTGTAACCGCTGGAAACACCATATATTTT
TRBV6-1	-	TRBD1	TRBJ1-4	CASSILTGVNEKLFF	TGTGCCAGCAGTATTCTGACAGGGGTAAATGAAAAACTGTTTTTT
TRBV6-5	-	-	TRBJ1-4	CASQGALHEKLFF	TGTGCCTCCCAAGGGGCTTTACATGAAAAACTGTTTTTT
TRBV6-1	few	-	TRBJ1-1	CASTLKGGTEAFF	TGTGCCAGCACCCTGAAGGGGGGGACTGAAGCTTTCTTT
TRBV5-6	-	-	TRBJ1-5	CASSLGSSSNQPQHF	TGTGCCAGCAGCTTGGGTAGCTCAAGCAATCAGCCCCAGCATTTT
TRBV12-2	once	-	TRBJ2-7	CASRLGTSGELNF	TGTGCAAGTCGCTTGGGGACTAGCGGGGAGCTAAACTTC
TRBV14	-	-	TRBJ1-1	CASSQDGAGFTEAFF	TGTGCCAGCAGCCAAGATGGGGCAGGGTTCACTGAAGCTTTCTTT
TRBV28	-	TRBD2	TRBJ2-2	CASRYSTGTSGESTGELFF	TGTGCCAGCCGCTACAGTACCGGGACTAGCGGGGAGAGCACCGGGGAGCTGTTTTTT
TRBV10-3	-	TRBD2	TRBJ2-1	CAISGRGGTNEQFF	TGTGCCATCAGTGGGCGGGGGGGCACGAATGAGCAGTTCTTC
TRBV19	-	-	TRBJ2-1	CASSLTGPGSGGASYNEQFF	TGTGCCAGTAGCTTGACAGGGCCCGGGAGCGGCGGCGCCTCCTACAATGAGCAGTTCTTC
TRBV7-9	-	TRBD1	TRBJ1-2	CASSSKQGFYYGYTF	TGTGCCAGCAGCTCGAAACAGGGGTTCTACTATGGCTACACCTTC
TRBV12-5	-	TRBD1	TRBJ1-2	CASGQGSSVPQYGYTF	TGTGCTAGTGGACAGGGGTCATCTGTGCCCCAATATGGCTACACCTTC
TRBV5-1	-	TRBD2	TRBJ2-3	CASSLRPSGSGGADTQYF	TGCGCCAGCAGCTTGAGACCTAGCGGGAGCGGAGGGGCAGATACGCAGTATTTT
TRBV30	-	-	TRBJ2-6	CAWSVKGSLQNSGANVLTF	TGTGCCTGGAGTGTTAAAGGGTCCCTGCAAAACTCTGGGGCCAACGTCCTGACTTTC
TRBV4-2	-	TRBD1	TRBJ2-1	CASSQPHTGGTYNEQFF	TGTGCCAGCAGCCAGCCACATACAGGGGGGACCTACAATGAGCAGTTCTTC
TRBV29-1	-	-	TRBJ1-4	CSVTGTSATNEKLFF	TGCAGCGTTACCGGGACGTCCGCAACTAATGAAAAACTGTTTTTT
TRBV9	-	TRBD1	TRBJ1-6	CASSGGQGTPLHF	TGTGCCAGCAGCGGGGGACAGGGGACCCCCCTCCACTTT
TRBV4-1	-	-	TRBJ2-3	CASSHQQRGTDTQYF	TGCGCCAGCAGCCACCAGCAGCGGGGCACAGATACGCAGTATTTT
TRBV2	-	-	TRBJ2-5	CASKVGIGTLETQYF	TGTGCCAGCAAGGTTGGGATAGGGACCCTAGAGACCCAGTACTTC
TRBV19	once	TRBD1	TRBJ1-1	CASSRDRWNTEAFF	TGTGCCAGTAGCAGGGACAGGTGGAACACTGAAGCTTTCTTT
TRBV7-6	-	-	TRBJ2-7	CASSLGGNTYEQYF	TGTGCCAGCAGCTTGGGGGGTAACACCTACGAGCAGTACTTC
TRBV7-3	-	-	TRBJ2-5	CASSLSGLQETQYF	TGTGCCAGCAGCTTAAGCGGGCTCCAAGAGACCCAGTACTTC
TRBV5-4	-	TRBD1	TRBJ2-7	CASSRQGVTYEQYF	TGTGCCAGCAGCAGACAGGGGGTGACCTACGAGCAGTACTTC